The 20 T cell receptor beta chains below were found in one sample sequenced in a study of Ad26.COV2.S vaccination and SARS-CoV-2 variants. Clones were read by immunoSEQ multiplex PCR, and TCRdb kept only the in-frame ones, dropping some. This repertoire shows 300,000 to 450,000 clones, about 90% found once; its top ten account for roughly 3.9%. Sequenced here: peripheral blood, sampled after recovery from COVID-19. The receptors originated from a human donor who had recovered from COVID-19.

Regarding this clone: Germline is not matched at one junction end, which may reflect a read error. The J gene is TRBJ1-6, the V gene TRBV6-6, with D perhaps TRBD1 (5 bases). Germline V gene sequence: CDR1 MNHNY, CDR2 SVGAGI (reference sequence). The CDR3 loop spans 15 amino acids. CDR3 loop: CASSDSGPKNSPLHF. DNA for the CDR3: TGTGCCAGCAGTGACTCAGGGCCTAAGAATTCACCCCTCCACTTT.

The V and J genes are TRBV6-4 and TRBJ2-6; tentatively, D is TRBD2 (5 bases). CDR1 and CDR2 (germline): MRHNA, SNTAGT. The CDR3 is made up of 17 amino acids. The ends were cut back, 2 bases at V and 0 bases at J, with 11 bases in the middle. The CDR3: CASSDGGSNSGANVLTF. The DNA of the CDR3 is TGTGCCAGCAGTGACGGCGGGTCCAACTCTGGGGCCAACGTCCTGACTTTC.

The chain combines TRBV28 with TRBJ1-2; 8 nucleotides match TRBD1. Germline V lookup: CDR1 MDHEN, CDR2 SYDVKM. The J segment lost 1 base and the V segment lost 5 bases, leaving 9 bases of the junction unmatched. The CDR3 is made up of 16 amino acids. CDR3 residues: CASSPAGQELNYGYTF. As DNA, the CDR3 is TGTGCCAGCAGTCCCGCGGGACAGGAGCTTAACTATGGCTACACCTTC.

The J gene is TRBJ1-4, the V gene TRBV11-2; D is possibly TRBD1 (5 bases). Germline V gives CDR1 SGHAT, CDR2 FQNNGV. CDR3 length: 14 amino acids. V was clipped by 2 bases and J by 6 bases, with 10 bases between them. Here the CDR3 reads CASSLRGYDEKLFF. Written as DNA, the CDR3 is TGTGCCAGCAGCTTAAGGGGTTATGATGAAAAACTGTTTTTT.

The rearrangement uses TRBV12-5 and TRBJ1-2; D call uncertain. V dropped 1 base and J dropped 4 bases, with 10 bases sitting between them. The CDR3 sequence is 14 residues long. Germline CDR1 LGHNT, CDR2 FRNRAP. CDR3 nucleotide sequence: TGTGCTAGTGGTTTGGAAGACTCGCTCTATGGCTACACCTTC. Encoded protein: CASGLEDSLYGYTF. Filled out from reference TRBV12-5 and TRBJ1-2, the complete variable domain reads DARVTQTPRHKVTEMGQEVTMRCQPILGHNTVFWYRQTMMQGLELLAYFRNRAPLDDSGMPKDRFSAEMPDATLATLKIQPSEPRDSAVYFCASGLEDSLYGYTFGSGTRLTVV.

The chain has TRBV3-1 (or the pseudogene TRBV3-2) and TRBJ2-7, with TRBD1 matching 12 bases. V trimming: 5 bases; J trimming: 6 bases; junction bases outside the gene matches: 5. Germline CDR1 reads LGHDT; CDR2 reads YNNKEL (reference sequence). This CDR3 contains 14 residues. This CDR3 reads CASSTGTGGTEQYF. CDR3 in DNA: TGTGCCAGCAGCACCGGGACAGGGGGCACCGAGCAGTACTTC.

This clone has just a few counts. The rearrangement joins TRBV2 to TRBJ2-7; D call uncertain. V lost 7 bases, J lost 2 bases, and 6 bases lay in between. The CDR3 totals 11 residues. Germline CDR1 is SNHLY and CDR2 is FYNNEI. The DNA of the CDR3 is TGTGCCAGCATGTGGGCCTACGAGCAGTACTTC. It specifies CASMWAYEQYF.

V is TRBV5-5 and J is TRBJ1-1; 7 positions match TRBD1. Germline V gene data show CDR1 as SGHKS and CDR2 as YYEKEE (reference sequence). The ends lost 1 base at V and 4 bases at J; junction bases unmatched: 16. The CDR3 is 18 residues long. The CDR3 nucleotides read TGTGCCAGCAGCTTGTTATCCAGGGGGTTATTAGGAGTCACTGAAGCTTTCTTT. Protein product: CASSLLSRGLLGVTEAFF.

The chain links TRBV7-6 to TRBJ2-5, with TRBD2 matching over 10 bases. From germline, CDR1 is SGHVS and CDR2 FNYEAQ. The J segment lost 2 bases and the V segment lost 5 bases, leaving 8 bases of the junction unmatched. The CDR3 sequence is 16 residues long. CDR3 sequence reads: CASSEGLAAKQETQYF. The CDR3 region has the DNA TGTGCCAGCAGCGAAGGACTAGCGGCAAAACAAGAGACCCAGTACTTC.

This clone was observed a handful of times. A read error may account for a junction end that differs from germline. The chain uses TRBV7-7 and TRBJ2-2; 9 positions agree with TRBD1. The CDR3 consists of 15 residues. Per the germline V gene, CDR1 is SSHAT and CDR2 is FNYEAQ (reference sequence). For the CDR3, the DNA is TGTGCTAGCACCCAGGACAGGGGCGGCACCGGGGAGCTGTTTTTT. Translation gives CASTQDRGGTGELFF. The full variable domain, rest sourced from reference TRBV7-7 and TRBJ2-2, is GAGVSQSPRYKVTKRGQDVTLRCDPISSHATLYWYQQALGQGPEFLTYFNYEAQPDKSGLPSDRFSAERPEGSISTLTIQRTEQRDSAMYRCASTQDRGGTGELFFGEGSRLTVL.

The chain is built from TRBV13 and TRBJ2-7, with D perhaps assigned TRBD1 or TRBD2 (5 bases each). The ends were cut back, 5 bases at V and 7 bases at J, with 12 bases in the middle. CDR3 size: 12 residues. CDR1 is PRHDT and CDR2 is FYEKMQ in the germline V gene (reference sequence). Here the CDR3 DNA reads TGTGCCAGCAGCCCTGGGTGGGGGGAGCAGTACTTC. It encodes CASSPGWGEQYF.

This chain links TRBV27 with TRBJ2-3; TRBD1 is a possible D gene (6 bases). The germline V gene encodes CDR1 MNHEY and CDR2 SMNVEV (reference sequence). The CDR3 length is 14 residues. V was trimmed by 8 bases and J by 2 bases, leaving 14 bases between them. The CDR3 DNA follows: TGTGCCAGCTACGGCTGGGGGCACACAGATACGCAGTATTTT. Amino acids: CASYGWGHTDTQYF.

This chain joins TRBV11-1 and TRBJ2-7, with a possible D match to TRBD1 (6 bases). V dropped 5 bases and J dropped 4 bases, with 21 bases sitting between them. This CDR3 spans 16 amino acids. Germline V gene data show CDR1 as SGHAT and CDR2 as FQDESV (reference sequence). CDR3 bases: TGTGCCAGCAGCCCCATAGGCAGGGGTCACGGTTACGAGCAGTACTTC. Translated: CASSPIGRGHGYEQYF.

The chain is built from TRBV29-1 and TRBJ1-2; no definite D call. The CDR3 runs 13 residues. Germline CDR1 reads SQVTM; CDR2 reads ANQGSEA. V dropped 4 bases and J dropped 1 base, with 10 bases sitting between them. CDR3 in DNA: TGCAGCGTTGTAGCCAGGAGTAACTATGGCTACACCTTC. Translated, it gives CSVVARSNYGYTF.

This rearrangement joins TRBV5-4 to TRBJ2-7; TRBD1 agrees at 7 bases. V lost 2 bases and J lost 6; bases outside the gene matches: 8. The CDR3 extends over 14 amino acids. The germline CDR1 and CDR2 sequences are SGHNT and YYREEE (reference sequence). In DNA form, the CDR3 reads TGTGCCAGCAGCTTCCCCCGGGACAGTCTCGAGCAGTACTTC. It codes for CASSFPRDSLEQYF.

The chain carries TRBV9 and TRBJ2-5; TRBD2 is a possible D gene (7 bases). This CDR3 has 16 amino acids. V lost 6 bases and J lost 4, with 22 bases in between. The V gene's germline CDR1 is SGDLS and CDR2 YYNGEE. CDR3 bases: TGTGCCAGCACCCAAGGGGGGGGGCTTGGAGGAGAGACCCAGTACTTC. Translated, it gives CASTQGGGLGGETQYF. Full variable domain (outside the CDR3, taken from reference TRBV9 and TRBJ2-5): DSGVTQTPKHLITATGQRVTLRCSPRSGDLSVYWYQQSLDQGLQFLIQYYNGEERAKGNILERFSAQQFPDLHSELNLSSLELGDSALYFCASTQGGGLGGETQYFGPGTRLLVL.

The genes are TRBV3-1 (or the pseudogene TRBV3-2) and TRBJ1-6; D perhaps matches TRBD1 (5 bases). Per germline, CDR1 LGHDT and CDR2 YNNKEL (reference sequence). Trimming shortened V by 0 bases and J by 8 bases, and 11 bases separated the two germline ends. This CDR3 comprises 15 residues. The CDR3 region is CASSQEGRGDSPLHF. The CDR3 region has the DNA TGTGCCAGCAGCCAAGAAGGCAGAGGGGATTCACCCCTCCACTTT.

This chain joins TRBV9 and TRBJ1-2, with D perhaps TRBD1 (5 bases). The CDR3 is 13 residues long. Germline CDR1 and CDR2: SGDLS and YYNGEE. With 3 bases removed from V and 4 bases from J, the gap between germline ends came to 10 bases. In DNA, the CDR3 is TGTGCCAGCAGCGGGGGGGGACCCTATGGCTACACCTTC. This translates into CASSGGGPYGYTF.

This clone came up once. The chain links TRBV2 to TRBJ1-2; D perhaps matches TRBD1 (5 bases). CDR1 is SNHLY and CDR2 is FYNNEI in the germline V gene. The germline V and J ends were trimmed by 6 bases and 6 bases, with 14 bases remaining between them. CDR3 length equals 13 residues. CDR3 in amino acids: CASRGGGRHGYTF. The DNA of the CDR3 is TGTGCCAGCAGGGGCGGGGGAAGGCATGGCTACACCTTC.

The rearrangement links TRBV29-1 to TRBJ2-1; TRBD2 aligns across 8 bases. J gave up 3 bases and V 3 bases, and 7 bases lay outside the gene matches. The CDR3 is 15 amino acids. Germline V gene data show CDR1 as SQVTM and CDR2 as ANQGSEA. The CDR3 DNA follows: TGCAGCGTTGAGGTTGCGGGGGGTCTCTACAATGAGCAGTTCTTC. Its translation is CSVEVAGGLYNEQFF.